The rows below give T cell receptor beta chains drawn from one sample of a study of blood T cell repertoires in COVID-19. Some clones are missing from TCRdb's copy, which holds only in-frame ones; the method was immunoSEQ multiplex PCR. Counted here are under 350,000 clones, roughly 86% occurring once; the ten biggest clones make up over 2.5%. Sample: PBMCs or T cells enriched from blood (not recorded which). These receptors were taken from a woman younger than 35 who had recovered from COVID-19. The CDR3 runs from the conserved cysteine through the conserved F or W. A D gene is named only where the DNA matches it firmly. Some rows mark clone size as missing; the rest say once, few, many or name a class of expanded clone.

cdr3_nt cdr3_aa clone_size v_call d_call j_call cdr3_length
TGTGCCAGCAGGCCCCCGGGGGGGCCAGATACGCAGTATTTT CASRPPGGPDTQYF NA TRBV6-5 TRBD2 TRBJ2-3 14
TGTGCCTGGAGTGCGCCCGGGAGGACGCAGTATTTT CAWSAPGRTQYF NA TRBV30 TRBD2 TRBJ2-3 12
TGTGCCAGTAGTTACCGTGGTGGGGGCATACGTTCAACATTGGGTCAGCCCCAGCATTTT CASSYRGGGIRSTLGQPQHF NA TRBV19 NA TRBJ1-5 20
TGTGCCAGCAGTGATACAGGGGGGGCAAGCAATCAGCCCCAGCATTTT CASSDTGGASNQPQHF once TRBV27 TRBD1 TRBJ1-5 16
TGTGCCAGCAGTCTAGGACAGGGGAGGCACTACGAGCAGTACTTC CASSLGQGRHYEQYF NA TRBV27 TRBD1 TRBJ2-7 15
TGTGCCAGCAGCCAAAGACACCTCAATAGCAATCAGCCCCAGCATTTT CASSQRHLNSNQPQHF NA TRBV4-2 NA TRBJ1-5 16
TGTGCCAGCAGCTCGGACAGTGGGGGTTACGAGCAGTACTTC CASSSDSGGYEQYF NA TRBV5-4 NA TRBJ2-7 14
TGTGCCAGCAGCTTAGATCACTACAATGAGCAGTTCTTC CASSLDHYNEQFF NA TRBV11-2 NA TRBJ2-1 13
TGTGCCAGCAGCTTCTCCTTCCTAGCGGGCCAAGAGACCCAGTACTTC CASSFSFLAGQETQYF few TRBV11-1 TRBD2 TRBJ2-5 16
TGTGCCAGCAGCCCGGGACAGGGGGCCTACGAGCAGTACTTC CASSPGQGAYEQYF once TRBV6-5 TRBD1 TRBJ2-7 14
TGCAGCGCCGTCGGACTGGATGGCTACACCTTC CSAVGLDGYTF NA TRBV29-1 NA TRBJ1-2 11
TGTGCCTCCAAAGCCGATGGCTACACCTTC CASKADGYTF once TRBV30 NA TRBJ1-2 10
TGTGCCAGCAGCGCCGGGACTAGTAGTGAGCAGTACTTC CASSAGTSSEQYF NA TRBV9 TRBD2 TRBJ2-7 13
TGTGCCAGCAGCTTAGGCCGGAATTCACCCCTCCACTTT CASSLGRNSPLHF NA TRBV11-2 NA TRBJ1-6 13
TGTGCCAGCAGTTTAGGGTCAGACTACGGGCAGTACTTC CASSLGSDYGQYF NA TRBV12-3/TRBV12-4 NA TRBJ2-7 13
TGTGCCAGCAGTTCCTTAGTCCCCATGACAGGTCGCCATAATTCACCCCTCCACTTT CASSSLVPMTGRHNSPLHF NA TRBV28 NA TRBJ1-6 19
TGTGCCAGCAGCGTTTACGGGACTAGCGGTGACACAGATACGCAGTATTTT CASSVYGTSGDTDTQYF once TRBV9 TRBD2 TRBJ2-3 17